The source of this T cell receptor (beta chain) is a study of T cell repertoires in ileal Crohn's disease. Study-wide points: High-frequency clones were more common in sorted CD8 than CD4 cells. Active smokers at surgery had more clonal expansions than non-smokers.

Germline CDR1 DFQATT, CDR2 SNEGSKA (reference sequence). The CDR3 totals 11 residues. Trimming pared 3 bases from V and 8 bases from J, leaving 10 bases between. Clones were read by immunoSEQ multiplex PCR, and TCRdb kept only the in-frame ones, dropping some. Of approximately 3,000 clones in the sample, 86% were seen once. This clone has only a few counts. Its matching antigen is unknown. Time point indicated: neoterminal ileum biopsy at postoperative endoscopy, about 6 months after surgery. Sequencing was performed on ileal tissue. The chain recombines TRBV20-1 with TRBJ1-2; no clear D gene. This sequence originates from an adult with Crohn's disease. The CDR3 here is CSASVIGGYTF. In nucleotides, the CDR3 is TGCAGTGCTAGCGTAATAGGGGGCTACACCTTC.